This entry features one T cell receptor (beta chain) sequence. These data belong to a study of chemoradiotherapy in HPV16-positive cancers. Here immunoSEQ multiplex PCR was the method, and the copy in TCRdb shows in-frame clones only, minus some. The repertoire holds 30,000 or so clones, with 88% as singletons. The CDR3 loop spans 16 amino acids. Deletions cut 7 bases from V and 3 bases from J, with 18 bases between. Germline V gives CDR1 SNHLY, CDR2 FYNNEI. The chain links TRBV2 to TRBJ2-2; weak D call: TRBD1 (5 bases). This specimen consisted of blood, obtained from a patient who underwent chemoradiotherapy. The receptor's source is a human donor with HPV-associated anogenital cancer. CDR3 sequence reads: CASKKGAGSDTGELFF. In DNA form, the CDR3 reads TGTGCCAGCAAAAAGGGTGCAGGGTCGGACACCGGGGAGCTGTTTTTT. The whole variable domain, remainder taken from reference TRBV2 and TRBJ2-2, is EPEVTQTPSHQVTQMGQEVILRCVPISNHLYFYWYRQILGQKVEFLVSFYNNEISEKSEIFDDQFSVERPDGSNFTLKIRSTKLEDSAMYFCASKKGAGSDTGELFFGEGSRLTVL.